The table lists the clone carrying this T cell receptor beta chain with many counts. The data derive from a study of identical twins. TCRdb reprocessed the 5' RACE reads with MiXCR, giving one entry per CDR3 protein. The data hold under 450,000 distinct CDR3 sequences, with less than 20% observed a single time. Germline CDR1 SQVTM, CDR2 ANQGSEA. The CDR3 is 16 amino acids. The V gene end was trimmed by 2 bases and the J gene end by 8 bases; junction bases not matched to a gene: 11. The genes are TRBV29-1 and TRBJ2-3; 12 nucleotides align to TRBD1. Input material: naive T cells sorted from blood. The TCR originated in a man aged 50 to 59 in good health. CDR3 sequence reads: CSVEYPGQGASGTQYF. The CDR3, as DNA: TGCAGCGTTGAATACCCGGGACAGGGGGCTTCGGGTACGCAGTATTTT.